Listed here is a single T cell receptor (beta chain). This sample was included in a study of blood T cell repertoires in COVID-19. Study at large: The analysed material was cDNA or gDNA that came from T cells, B-cell-depleted T cells, or PBMCs.

Enrolled through a virtual design, the participants were between roughly 18 and 90 years of age and came from about two dozen US areas. Assignment of participants to cohorts was predicated upon participant-reported clinical history. Method: immunoSEQ multiplex PCR; TCRdb's copy keeps in-frame clones and lacks some. Of about 170,000 clones in the sample, 65% to 85% were seen once. Between the trimmed V and J ends, which lost 0 bases and 1 base, there was a span of 8 bases. Looked up from germline, CDR1 is SGDLS and CDR2 is YYNGEE. The CDR3 has 14 amino acids. This sequence joins TRBV9 and TRBJ2-7; possibly TRBD1 for D (5 bases). The source of this sequence is a woman aged 45-60 years in a cohort exposed to, infected with or recovered from COVID-19 (not recorded which). Sequenced input: PBMCs or T cells enriched from blood (not recorded which). The CDR3 region is CASSVVDTSYEQYF. For the CDR3, the DNA is TGTGCCAGCAGCGTAGTGGACACATCCTACGAGCAGTACTTC.